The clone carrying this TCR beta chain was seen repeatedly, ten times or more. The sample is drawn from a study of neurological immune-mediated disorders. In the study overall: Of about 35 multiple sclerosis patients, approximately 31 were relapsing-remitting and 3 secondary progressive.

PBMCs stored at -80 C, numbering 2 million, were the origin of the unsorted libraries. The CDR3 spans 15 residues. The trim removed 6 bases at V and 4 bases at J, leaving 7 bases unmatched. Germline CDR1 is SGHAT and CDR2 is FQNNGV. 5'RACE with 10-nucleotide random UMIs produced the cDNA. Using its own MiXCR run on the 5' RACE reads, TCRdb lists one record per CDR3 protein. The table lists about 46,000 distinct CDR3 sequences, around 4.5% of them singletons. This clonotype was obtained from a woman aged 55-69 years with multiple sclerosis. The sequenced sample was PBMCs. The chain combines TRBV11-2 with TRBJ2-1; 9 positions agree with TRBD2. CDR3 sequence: CASRRTSGPYNEQFF. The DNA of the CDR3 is TGTGCCAGCAGGCGAACTAGCGGGCCTTACAATGAGCAGTTCTTC. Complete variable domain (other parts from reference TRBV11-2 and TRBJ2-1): EAGVAQSPRYKIIEKRQSVAFWCNPISGHATLYWYQQILGQGPKLLIQFQNNGVVDDSQLPKDRFSAERLKGVDSTLKIQPAKLEDSAVYLCASRRTSGPYNEQFFGPGTRLTVL.